This T cell receptor beta chain was sequenced during a study of cytomegalovirus exposure and HLA in healthy donors. 13 Jbeta primers and 60 Vbeta primers were used for the PCR. Generated by immunoSEQ multiplex PCR, the TCRdb table keeps only in-frame clones and is missing some. Of some 120,000 clones listed, around three quarters are singletons. V lost 6 bases and J lost 10; bases outside the gene matches: 9. CDR1 and CDR2 (germline): SGHTA, FQGTGA. CDR3 length: 14 residues. The clonotype originates from a male donor in good health and CMV-seronegative. Sequencing was done on a sample of PBMCs. The chain recombines TRBV7-3 with TRBJ2-1; TRBD2 matches 10 bases. The CDR3 DNA sequence: TGTGCCAGCAGTGAGCGGGGGGGCCTCAGCGAGCAGTTCTTC. Its protein product is CASSERGGLSEQFF.